The 20 T cell receptor beta chains presented below share a single source sample, sequenced in a study of long-term antiretroviral therapy in people with HIV. The run of the v3.0 immunoSEQ assay was at survey level. The repertoire was sequenced with immunoSEQ multiplex PCR; TCRdb's copy has only in-frame clones and lacks some. The sample yields roughly 32,000 clones, around 85% seen once. The sequences come from unsorted PBMCs, collected about 3.5 years after starting antiretroviral therapy. The receptor set was obtained from a man younger than 35 with HIV.

V gene TRBV19 combines with J gene TRBJ1-1; TRBD1 agrees at 8 bases. The CDR3 totals 12 residues. V was pared by 6 bases and J by 4 bases, with 1 base of the junction left unmatched. Germline V CDR1 and CDR2: LNHDA, SQIVND (reference sequence). The CDR3 loop is CASRTGVTEAFF. The CDR3 DNA follows: TGTGCCAGTAGGACAGGGGTCACTGAAGCTTTCTTT.

This clone was seen just once. The chain uses TRBV5-4 and TRBJ2-3; D is possibly TRBD2 (6 bases). Trimming pared 4 bases from V and 0 bases from J, leaving 18 bases between. CDR1 and CDR2 (germline): SGHNT, YYREEE (reference sequence). The CDR3 consists of 17 residues. The CDR3 here is CASSEGPRGSSTDTQYF. Here the CDR3 DNA reads TGTGCCAGCAGCGAGGGCCCTCGGGGGTCTAGCACAGATACGCAGTATTTT.

This chain connects TRBV6-5 to TRBJ1-2, with D possibly matching TRBD1 (6 bases). V gave up 2 bases and J gave up 8 bases, with 15 bases separating them. This CDR3 has 14 amino acids. Per the germline V gene, CDR1 is MNHEY and CDR2 is SVGAGI. CDR3 loop: CASSYQGFSGGYTF. The CDR3 nucleotides are TGTGCCAGCAGTTACCAGGGGTTTAGTGGGGGCTACACCTTC.

By share, this clone ranks as medium-sized. CDR3 sequence (DNA): TGTGCCAGCAGCGAGATTTCGGACAGGGCTGATGAAAAACTGTTTTTT. This encodes CASSEISDRADEKLFF. This chain joins TRBV9 and TRBJ1-4; 8 bases align to TRBD1. With V trimmed by 3 bases and J by 6 bases, 10 bases remained unmatched. Germline-derived CDR1 and CDR2 are SGDLS and YYNGEE. The CDR3 loop spans 16 amino acids.

The chain couples TRBV19 to TRBJ2-2; D may be TRBD1 (6 bases). V was shortened by 8 bases and J by 6 bases, with 16 bases between the two germline ends. The germline V gene encodes CDR1 LNHDA and CDR2 SQIVND (reference sequence). The CDR3 contains 14 residues. The CDR3 nucleotides read TGTGCCAGTTGGACAGTCCCTGGAGCCGGGGAGCTGTTTTTT. Translated, it gives CASWTVPGAGELFF.

V is TRBV19 and J is TRBJ1-2; no firm D call. Germline V gives CDR1 LNHDA, CDR2 SQIVND (reference sequence). V was trimmed by 4 bases and J by 4 bases, leaving 16 bases between them. CDR3 length: 15 amino acids. CDR3 DNA sequence: TGTGCCAGTAGTACTGGGGTCGAGGCATTCTATGGCTACACCTTC. Its protein is CASSTGVEAFYGYTF.

CDR3 in DNA: TGTGCCAGCAGCACCCATACAGGGCCGGAGAGTGAAAAACTGTTTTTT. Protein: CASSTHTGPESEKLFF. This chain uses TRBV9 with TRBJ1-4, with D tentatively TRBD1 (6 bases). V was pared by 4 bases and J by 7 bases, with 20 bases between. Germline CDR1 and CDR2: SGDLS and YYNGEE. This CDR3 spans 16 amino acids.

The chain combines TRBV7-9 with TRBJ2-1; D tentatively fits TRBD1 or TRBD2 (5 bases each). This CDR3 is 14 amino acids long. Per the germline V gene, CDR1 is SEHNR and CDR2 is FQNEAQ (reference sequence). Trimming removed 1 base at V and 6 bases at J, with 10 bases between. The CDR3 DNA sequence: TGTGCCAGCAGCTTAGTCGGGGCTTCCAATGAGCAGTTCTTC. Translation: CASSLVGASNEQFF.

The chain employs TRBV15 and TRBJ1-1; D might be TRBD1 (6 bases). V lost 5 bases to trimming and J lost 1 base, with 14 bases between them. The length of the CDR3 is 15 residues. The V gene's germline CDR1 is LNHNV and CDR2 YYDKDF (reference sequence). The CDR3 sequence: CATSGQTGGNTEAFF. The CDR3 coding sequence is TGTGCCACCAGCGGCCAGACAGGAGGGAACACTGAAGCTTTCTTT.

The chain joins TRBV9 to TRBJ2-1; maybe TRBD2 (6 bases). Germline V gene sequence: CDR1 SGDLS, CDR2 YYNGEE. Trimming stripped 4 bases from V and 3 bases from J, with 8 bases between. The CDR3 loop spans 13 amino acids. DNA for the CDR3: TGTGCCAGCAGCCCGGGAGTCTACAATGAGCAGTTCTTC. Its translation is CASSPGVYNEQFF.

This chain joins TRBV5-4 and TRBJ1-1, with 7 bases aligning to TRBD1. This CDR3 has 14 amino acids. The J segment lost 7 bases and the V segment lost 4 bases, leaving 10 bases of the junction unmatched. Per the germline V gene, CDR1 is SGHNT and CDR2 is YYREEE (reference sequence). The CDR3 region has the DNA TGTGCCAGCAGCATGCCGACAGGGAATGGTGAAGCTTTCTTT. It yields the protein CASSMPTGNGEAFF.

This rearrangement joins TRBV4-2 to TRBJ2-1; 14 positions agree with TRBD2. The V segment lost 4 bases and the J segment 0 bases; nucleotides outside the gene matches: 5. Germline V gives CDR1 LGHNA, CDR2 YNFKEQ. The CDR3 has 18 amino acids. The CDR3 sequence: CASSPSGTSGSSYNEQFF. CDR3 sequence (DNA): TGTGCCAGCAGCCCATCAGGGACTAGCGGGAGCTCCTACAATGAGCAGTTCTTC.

V is TRBV19 and J is TRBJ2-1; 11 nucleotides match TRBD1. J was trimmed by 6 bases and V by 1 base; bases with no gene match: 2. Germline assignment: CDR1 LNHDA and CDR2 SQIVND (reference sequence). The CDR3 runs to 15 residues. CDR3 nucleotide sequence: TGTGCCAGTAGTATAGGGACAGGGGGCTTCAATGAGCAGTTCTTC. Protein: CASSIGTGGFNEQFF.

This clone appeared once. The genes are TRBV27 and TRBJ2-7, with 9 bases fitting TRBD1. Germline V lookup: CDR1 MNHEY, CDR2 SMNVEV (reference sequence). The junction had 13 bases not matched to a gene; V was cut back by 5 bases and J by 2 bases. The CDR3 totals 17 residues. The CDR3 nucleotides read TGTGCCAGCAGTATGAACCGGAGGACAGGGGACGCCTACGAGCAGTACTTC. Translating it yields CASSMNRRTGDAYEQYF.

The chain combines TRBV28 with TRBJ1-1, with D unresolved. V was pared by 2 bases and J by 0 bases, with 10 bases between. Germline CDR1 is MDHEN and CDR2 is SYDVKM. The CDR3 is made up of 15 amino acids. The CDR3 DNA reads as TGTGCCAGCAGTTTAGACCCATTCATGAACACTGAAGCTTTCTTT. Residues: CASSLDPFMNTEAFF. Variable domain in full (rest from reference TRBV28 and TRBJ1-1): DVKVTQSSRYLVKRTGEKVFLECVQDMDHENMFWYRQDPGLGLRLIYFSYDVKMKEKGDIPEGYSVSREKKERFSLILESASTNQTSMYLCASSLDPFMNTEAFFGQGTRLTVV.

This chain uses TRBV18 with TRBJ2-7; 10 bases map to TRBD2. V lost 3 bases to trimming and J lost 3 bases; unmatched junction nucleotides: 5. The germline V gene encodes CDR1 KGHSH and CDR2 LQKENI. CDR3 length: 15 residues. The CDR3 DNA reads as TGTGCCAGCTCACCCTCCGGGACTAGCGTCTACGAGCAGTACTTC. This encodes CASSPSGTSVYEQYF.

The chain has TRBV28 and TRBJ1-1; maybe TRBD1 (6 bases). V was shortened by 6 bases and J by 4 bases, with 9 bases between the two germline ends. Germline CDR1 MDHEN, CDR2 SYDVKM. The CDR3 sequence is 12 residues long. CDR3 bases: TGTGCCAGCAGGTTACAGGGCACTGAAGCTTTCTTT. Its protein product is CASRLQGTEAFF.

The rearrangement links TRBV10-3 to TRBJ1-2; D is unresolved. The CDR3 consists of 13 residues. V lost 5 bases and J lost 2, with 9 bases in between. Germline CDR1 and CDR2: ENHRY and SYGVKD. The CDR3 DNA sequence: TGTGCCATCAGTACATCCCCCAACTATGGCTACACCTTC. Protein: CAISTSPNYGYTF.

This clone was observed a single time. This chain connects TRBV19 to TRBJ1-1; weak D call: TRBD1 (5 bases). The CDR3 has 13 residues. Trimming pared 7 bases from V and 3 bases from J, leaving 12 bases between. Germline-derived CDR1 and CDR2 are LNHDA and SQIVND (reference sequence). The CDR3 coding sequence is TGTGCCAGTAAGCAGGGAGCCGACACTGAAGCTTTCTTT. This translates into CASKQGADTEAFF.

The chain has TRBV7-2 and TRBJ1-1, with TRBD1 matching 7 bases. CDR3 size: 15 residues. With V trimmed by 6 bases and J by 7 bases, 14 bases remained unmatched. Germline V gene sequence: CDR1 SGHTA, CDR2 FQGNSA. CDR3 in amino acids: CASRYRGTVEYEAFF. The CDR3, as DNA: TGTGCCAGCAGGTATCGCGGGACAGTCGAGTATGAAGCTTTCTTT. Drawing the rest from reference TRBV7-2 and TRBJ1-1, the complete variable domain is GAGVSQSPSNKVTEKGKDVELRCDPISGHTALYWYRQSLGQGLEFLIYFQGNSAPDKSGLPSDRFSAERTGGSVSTLTIQRTQQEDSAVYLCASRYRGTVEYEAFFGQGTRLTVV.